Presented here are 14 T cell receptor beta chains from one specimen sequenced in a study of CD8 T cells in Susac syndrome. A quantity of roughly 0.5 to 1 ug RNA underwent reverse transcription using random hexamers. Each CDR3 protein is one row after TCRdb ran MiXCR on the immunoSEQ multiplex PCR reads. This table has about 250,000 distinct CDR3 sequences, 90% to 95% appearing once. The sequencing sample was made of CD4+ T cells from PBMCs. These receptors were obtained from a human donor with multiple sclerosis.

The rearrangement uses TRBV3-1 and TRBJ1-1; D unclear. The CDR3 consists of 12 residues. V lost 1 base and J 11 bases, leaving 11 bases between the germline ends. Looked up from germline, CDR1 is LGHDT and CDR2 is YNNKEL (reference sequence). The CDR3 loop reads CASSQGGVVAFF. The CDR3 DNA sequence: TGTGCCAGCAGCCAAGGGGGAGTGGTTGCTTTCTTT.

The J gene is TRBJ2-3, the V gene TRBV4-2; D may be TRBD2 (5 bases). V was clipped by 0 bases and J by 3 bases, with 7 bases between them. The CDR3 has 14 amino acids. CDR1 LGHNA and CDR2 YNFKEQ come from the germline V gene. This CDR3 reads CASSQETRTDTQYF. CDR3 DNA sequence: TGTGCCAGCAGCCAAGAAACTAGAACAGATACGCAGTATTTT.

Here the CDR3 DNA reads TGTGCCAGCAGCGGACAGGGGTGGCAGCCCCAGCATTTT. Protein sequence: CASSGQGWQPQHF. The chain joins TRBV6-1 to TRBJ1-5; 9 nucleotides agree with TRBD1. The J segment lost 7 bases and the V segment lost 6 bases, leaving 4 bases of the junction unmatched. Looked up from germline, CDR1 is MNHNS and CDR2 is SASEGT. The CDR3 extends over 13 amino acids.

This clonotype was counted once. The chain uses TRBV14 and TRBJ2-5; D possibly corresponds to TRBD1 (7 bases). The CDR3 covers 16 residues. Germline lookup yields CDR1 SGHDN and CDR2 FVKESK. The ends were cut back, 0 bases at V and 6 bases at J, with 17 bases in the middle. For the CDR3, the DNA is TGTGCCAGCAGCCAAGATTTGGGGCCAGGGGGGCAGACCCAGTACTTC. It translates to CASSQDLGPGGQTQYF.

The chain joins TRBV23-1 to TRBJ2-7, with D unresolved. TRBV23-1 is recorded as an ORF, its role being uncertain. The CDR3 is 15 residues long. With 0 bases removed from V and 0 bases from J, the gap between germline ends came to 9 bases. This CDR3 is CASSQSPRSSYEQYV. In DNA form, the CDR3 reads TGCGCCAGCAGTCAATCGCCACGCTCCTCCTACGAGCAGTACGTC.

V gene TRBV20-1 combines with J gene TRBJ2-7; the match to TRBD1 covers 9 bases. This CDR3 region has 16 residues. Trimming at V came to 5 bases and at J to 4 bases, leaving 15 bases not matched to a gene. Germline V gene data show CDR1 as DFQATT and CDR2 as SNEGSKA (reference sequence). The CDR3 loop is CSASSYRGRIRYEQYF. CDR3 in DNA: TGCAGTGCTTCGTCCTACAGGGGGCGGATAAGATACGAGCAGTACTTC.

A single count supports this clonotype. This chain uses TRBV10-2 with TRBJ1-5; D may be TRBD1 (6 bases). Trimming left V 3 bases short and J 0 bases short, with 18 bases between. The V gene's germline CDR1 is WSHSY and CDR2 SAAADI. The CDR3 totals 18 residues. In nucleotides, the CDR3 is TGCGCCAGCAGTGAACAGGGAAGCTTGGGTATTAGCAATCAGCCCCAGCATTTT. Encoded protein: CASSEQGSLGISNQPQHF.

This sequence joins TRBV6-5 and TRBJ2-5, with D perhaps TRBD2 (6 bases). Looked up from germline, CDR1 is MNHEY and CDR2 is SVGAGI. Trimming cost V 2 bases and J 1 base, with 11 bases left between them. CDR3 size: 15 residues. The CDR3 coding sequence is TGTGCCAGCAGTTACGGCAGGGACTCCCAAGAGACCCAGTACTTC. It codes for CASSYGRDSQETQYF.

V and J are TRBV10-3 and TRBJ1-6, with TRBD1 as a possible D gene (6 bases). Looked up from germline, CDR1 is ENHRY and CDR2 is SYGVKD. This CDR3 spans 13 amino acids. V lost 7 bases, J lost 10 bases, and 14 bases lay in between. The CDR3: CAITEQGGSPLHF. CDR3 nucleotide sequence: TGTGCCATCACTGAACAGGGAGGATCACCCCTCCACTTT.

In nucleotides, the CDR3 is TGCAGTGCTAGAGATACAAGGATTCATAATGAAAAACTGTTTTTT. Translating it yields CSARDTRIHNEKLFF. The rearrangement joins TRBV20-1 to TRBJ1-4; D is uncertain. From germline, CDR1 is DFQATT and CDR2 SNEGSKA (reference sequence). Trimming took off 0 bases at V and 4 bases at J, with 12 bases between the two ends. The CDR3 has 15 amino acids.

This clonotype was seen just once. One end of the junction fails to match germline, which may point to a read error. This rearrangement joins TRBV3-1 to TRBJ2-2; D is ambiguous. CDR3 length: 13 residues. The germline V gene has CDR1 LGHDT and CDR2 YNNKEL (reference sequence). CDR3 protein: CASTQGSHGELFF. CDR3 DNA: TGTGCCAGCACCCAAGGGTCGCACGGGGAGCTGTTTTTT.

This chain links TRBV15 with TRBJ2-2; 8 bases are shared with TRBD2. V gave up 1 base and J gave up 3 bases; unmatched junction bases: 7. CDR3 length equals 17 residues. Germline CDR1 is LNHNV and CDR2 is YYDKDF (reference sequence). CDR3 DNA: TGTGCCACCAGCAGAGTTCGGGGGGGGCGGTACACCGGGGAGCTGTTTTTT. Residues: CATSRVRGGRYTGELFF.

V usage is TRBV28 and J usage is TRBJ2-7, with no clear D. CDR1 and CDR2 (germline): MDHEN, SYDVKM. CDR3 length: 14 amino acids. V was clipped by 6 bases and J by 2 bases, with 14 bases between them. In DNA, the CDR3 is TGTGCCAGCAGAGACGCCAGTGGTACCTACGAGCAGTACTTC. This encodes CASRDASGTYEQYF.

The V and J genes are TRBV7-2 and TRBJ2-5, with TRBD1 as a possible D gene (5 bases). The CDR3 extends over 15 amino acids. Trimming pared 4 bases from V and 3 bases from J, leaving 15 bases between. Looked up from germline, CDR1 is SGHTA and CDR2 is FQGNSA. The CDR3 DNA is TGTGCCAGCAGCTCTCAGCATAAGGGGAAAGAGACCCAGTACTTC. Residues: CASSSQHKGKETQYF.